What follows are 25 T cell receptor beta chains derived from one specimen sequenced in a study of T cell responses to AZD1222 COVID-19 vaccine. Libraries were prepared by immunoSEQ multiplex PCR; TCRdb keeps only in-frame clonotypes and omits some of them. The sample shows 160,000 or so clones, roughly nine tenths of them seen only once. The sample in question was peripheral blood, obtained on day 0 of AZD1222 vaccination. These receptors came from an adult in good health.

This chain uses TRBV18 with TRBJ2-1; D gene uncertain. The CDR3 extends over 14 amino acids. Germline CDR1 KGHSH, CDR2 LQKENI. V was shortened by 1 base and J by 3 bases, with 7 bases between the two germline ends. The CDR3 coding sequence is TGTGCCAGCTCACCACTTCGGAACTACAATGAGCAGTTCTTC. The encoded protein is CASSPLRNYNEQFF.

The chain uses TRBV28 and TRBJ1-1; 7 nucleotides line up with TRBD1. With V trimmed by 8 bases and J by 8 bases, 14 bases remained unmatched. Looked up from germline, CDR1 is MDHEN and CDR2 is SYDVKM. CDR3 length: 14 amino acids. In DNA form, the CDR3 reads TGTGCCAGCGGGGGACAGACAGGGTCCCCCGAAGCTTTCTTT. Translation gives CASGGQTGSPEAFF.

The genes are TRBV6-2 or TRBV6-3 and TRBJ1-1; 12 bases match TRBD1. Trimming removed 2 bases from V and 0 bases from J; junction bases left unmatched: 4. There are 17 residues in the CDR3. Germline lookup yields CDR1 MNHEY and CDR2 SVGEGT. The DNA of the CDR3 is TGTGCCAGCAGTTACAGGGACAGGGGGCCTCTGAACACTGAAGCTTTCTTT. This codes for CASSYRDRGPLNTEAFF.

V usage is TRBV30 and J usage is TRBJ1-6; D is ambiguous. In germline, CDR1 is GTSNPN, CDR2 SVGIG (reference sequence). The CDR3 spans 14 residues. The V end lost 4 bases, the J end lost 7 bases, and 14 bases lay between the germline ends. DNA of the CDR3: TGTGCCTGGACCTCCGGACTTGGCAATTCACCCCTCCACTTT. This encodes CAWTSGLGNSPLHF.

There are a few counts of this clone. The rearrangement uses TRBV6-2 or TRBV6-3 and TRBJ2-3, with D unresolved. Germline values: CDR1 MNHEY, CDR2 SVGEGT. This CDR3 contains 12 residues. V gave up 2 bases and J gave up 5 bases, with 5 bases separating them. The CDR3 sequence is CASSYGIDTQYF. The CDR3, as DNA: TGTGCCAGCAGTTACGGGATAGATACGCAGTATTTT.

The V gene is TRBV15, the J gene TRBJ1-5, with 7 positions matching TRBD1. The CDR3 runs to 18 residues. Germline V lookup: CDR1 LNHNV, CDR2 YYDKDF (reference sequence). The trim removed 3 bases at V and 3 bases at J, leaving 14 bases unmatched. Here the CDR3 reads CATSRNGQVGFDNQPQHF. CDR3 DNA sequence: TGTGCCACCAGCAGGAATGGACAGGTCGGGTTTGACAATCAGCCCCAGCATTTT. Complete variable domain (other parts from reference TRBV15 and TRBJ1-5): DAMVIQNPRYQVTQFGKPVTLSCSQTLNHNVMYWYQQKSSQAPKLLFHYYDKDFNNEADTPDNFQSRRPNTSFCFLDIRSPGLGDTAMYLCATSRNGQVGFDNQPQHFGDGTRLSIL.

This chain connects TRBV9 to TRBJ1-2; TRBD1 is a possible D gene (5 bases). Germline-derived CDR1 and CDR2 are SGDLS and YYNGEE. V was shortened by 4 bases and J by 5 bases, with 15 bases between the two germline ends. The CDR3 has 14 residues. As DNA, the CDR3 is TGTGCCAGCAGCCTAGGGGAGGCTGGGTATGGCTACACCTTC. This encodes CASSLGEAGYGYTF. The full variable domain, completed using reference TRBV9 and TRBJ1-2, is DSGVTQTPKHLITATGQRVTLRCSPRSGDLSVYWYQQSLDQGLQFLIQYYNGEERAKGNILERFSAQQFPDLHSELNLSSLELGDSALYFCASSLGEAGYGYTFGSGTRLTVV.

On this clone: The sample contains more than one DNA sequence encoding this CDR3. The chain is built from TRBV9 and TRBJ1-1, with D possibly being TRBD1 (6 bases). The V gene lost 4 bases and the J gene lost 2 bases, with 12 bases spanning the gap. The CDR3 runs to 14 residues. Germline CDR1 SGDLS, CDR2 YYNGEE. Written as DNA, the CDR3 is TGTGCCAGCAGCCCGGACAGACTAAACACTGAAGCTTTCTTT. This translates into CASSPDRLNTEAFF.

This clone was found once. J is TRBJ2-3 and V is TRBV10-3; D gene ambiguous. Per germline, CDR1 ENHRY and CDR2 SYGVKD. Deletions cut 2 bases from V and 0 bases from J, with 3 bases between. This CDR3 has 13 amino acids. The CDR3 here is CAISEGSTDTQYF. CDR3 DNA: TGTGCCATCAGTGAGGGAAGCACAGATACGCAGTATTTT.

The gene calls are TRBV5-1 and TRBJ2-3; 12 nucleotides line up with TRBD2. Germline CDR1 and CDR2: SGHRS and YFSETQ. The CDR3 has 14 residues. The V and J ends lost 7 bases and 6 bases, in that order; junction bases with no gene match: 6. CDR3 sequence reads: CASATSGSGDTQYF. The CDR3 nucleotides read TGCGCCAGCGCGACTAGCGGGAGCGGTGATACGCAGTATTTT.

V usage is TRBV28 and J usage is TRBJ1-1; 10 nucleotides agree with TRBD1. CDR1 and CDR2 from the germline V gene are MDHEN and SYDVKM. The CDR3 is 14 residues long. J was trimmed by 7 bases and V by 4 bases; bases with no gene match: 6. CDR3: CASSSQGTGDEAFF. The CDR3 nucleotides read TGTGCCAGCAGTTCGCAGGGGACAGGGGATGAAGCTTTCTTT.

The chain recombines TRBV7-8 with TRBJ1-3; a weak D match, TRBD1 (5 bases). Trimming removed 3 bases from V and 3 bases from J, with 12 bases in between. Germline V CDR1 and CDR2: SGHVS, FQNEAQ. The CDR3 length is 15 residues. CDR3 DNA: TGTGCCAGCAGCTTGGGCAGGGCAGGTGGAAACACCATATATTTT. It specifies CASSLGRAGGNTIYF. The full variable domain, with the rest looked up from reference TRBV7-8 and TRBJ1-3, is GAGVSQSPRYKVAKRGQDVALRCDPISGHVSLFWYQQALGQGPEFLTYFQNEAQLDKSGLPSDRFFAERPEGSVSTLKIQRTQQEDSAVYLCASSLGRAGGNTIYFGEGSWLTVV.

The chain uses TRBV2 and TRBJ1-5; TRBD1 agrees at 9 bases. The V segment lost 7 bases and the J segment 1 base; nucleotides outside the gene matches: 5. This CDR3 comprises 15 residues. Germline V gene data show CDR1 as SNHLY and CDR2 as FYNNEI. The CDR3 DNA reads as TGTGCCAGCACGGACAGGGGCTGGAGCAATCAGCCCCAGCATTTT. Residues: CASTDRGWSNQPQHF.

The chain joins TRBV18 to TRBJ2-5; TRBD1 agrees at 9 bases. CDR1 KGHSH and CDR2 LQKENI come from the germline V gene. The V and J ends lost 3 bases and 4 bases, in that order; junction bases with no gene match: 3. The CDR3 length is 14 residues. The CDR3 nucleotides are TGTGCCAGCTCACCCGGACAGGGGATAGAGACCCAGTACTTC. It yields the protein CASSPGQGIETQYF.

The chain employs TRBV27 and TRBJ1-5; a possible D gene is TRBD1 (5 bases). This CDR3 comprises 14 residues. With 8 bases removed from V and 5 bases from J, the gap between germline ends came to 16 bases. Germline values: CDR1 MNHEY, CDR2 SMNVEV (reference sequence). For the CDR3, the DNA is TGTGCCAGCTCCATCTCAGGGTACCATCAGCCCCAGCATTTT. Translation: CASSISGYHQPQHF.

The rearrangement uses TRBV11-1 and TRBJ2-1, with D unresolved. The V gene's germline CDR1 is SGHAT and CDR2 FQDESV (reference sequence). This CDR3 comprises 14 residues. V gave up 5 bases and J gave up 1 base, with 9 bases separating them. CDR3 nucleotide sequence: TGTGCCAGCAGCGCTAGTTTGTCCTACAATGAGCAGTTCTTC. Its protein product is CASSASLSYNEQFF.

This sequence joins TRBV5-4 and TRBJ2-1; 8 bases align to TRBD2. Germline V gene data show CDR1 as SGHNT and CDR2 as YYREEE (reference sequence). V lost 4 bases and J lost 4; bases outside the gene matches: 7. This CDR3 has 15 residues. CDR3 residues: CASSSGTSGYNEQFF. CDR3 in DNA: TGTGCCAGCAGCAGCGGGACTAGTGGTTACAATGAGCAGTTCTTC.

The chain is built from TRBV28 and TRBJ2-3, with D perhaps being TRBD1 or TRBD2 (5 bases each). From germline, CDR1 is MDHEN and CDR2 SYDVKM. Trimming removed 5 bases from V and 2 bases from J, with 14 bases in between. CDR3 length equals 15 residues. The CDR3 DNA reads TGTGCCAGCAGTGCCGGGGCGGACCACACAGATACGCAGTATTTT. It is translated as CASSAGADHTDTQYF. Based on the CDR3 plus reference TRBV28 and TRBJ2-3, the full variable domain is DVKVTQSSRYLVKRTGEKVFLECVQDMDHENMFWYRQDPGLGLRLIYFSYDVKMKEKGDIPEGYSVSREKKERFSLILESASTNQTSMYLCASSAGADHTDTQYFGPGTRLTVL.

The gene calls are TRBV28 and TRBJ1-1; the D gene is possibly TRBD1 (6 bases). This CDR3 has 15 residues. Looked up from germline, CDR1 is MDHEN and CDR2 is SYDVKM. The germline V and J ends were trimmed by 5 bases and 1 base, with 14 bases remaining between them. The CDR3 reads CASSPPGTKNTEAFF. The CDR3 DNA follows: TGTGCCAGCAGTCCCCCCGGGACAAAGAACACTGAAGCTTTCTTT.

The CDR3 is CASSDQNLQGDTQYF. The CDR3 bases are TGTGCCAGCTCGGACCAGAACTTACAGGGAGATACGCAGTATTTT. The chain combines TRBV18 with TRBJ2-3; TRBD1 is a possible D gene (6 bases). The germline V and J ends were trimmed by 6 bases and 5 bases, with 18 bases remaining between them. The germline CDR1 and CDR2 sequences are KGHSH and LQKENI. The CDR3 covers 15 residues.

The rearrangement uses TRBV7-2 and TRBJ2-2, with no clear D. CDR3 length: 13 residues. CDR1 SGHTA and CDR2 FQGNSA come from the germline V gene. V lost 2 bases and J 5 bases, leaving 6 bases between the germline ends. CDR3 amino acids: CASSLILTGELFF. The DNA of the CDR3 is TGTGCCAGCAGCTTAATTCTTACCGGGGAGCTGTTTTTT.

The chain carries TRBV28 and TRBJ2-7; D remains ambiguous. Looked up from germline, CDR1 is MDHEN and CDR2 is SYDVKM. Trimming took 5 bases from V and 2 from J, leaving 16 bases between them. The CDR3 extends over 15 amino acids. CDR3 sequence (DNA): TGTGCCAGCAGTCCCACGGGCGTGAGAACCTACGAGCAGTACGTC. This sequence encodes CASSPTGVRTYEQYV.

J is TRBJ1-4 and V is TRBV7-2; TRBD1 matches at 7 bases. CDR3 length: 15 residues. Looked up from germline, CDR1 is SGHTA and CDR2 is FQGNSA. Trimming took 2 bases from V and 8 from J; bases not matched to a gene: 8. The CDR3 sequence: CASSLFRQGGEKLFF. The CDR3 bases are TGTGCCAGCAGCTTATTTCGACAGGGTGGCGAAAAACTGTTTTTT.

V usage is TRBV30 and J usage is TRBJ1-2, with 7 nucleotides matching TRBD1. Germline-derived CDR1 and CDR2 are GTSNPN and SVGIG (reference sequence). The CDR3 sequence is 16 residues long. V trimming: 3 bases; J trimming: 2 bases; junction bases outside the gene matches: 12. CDR3 nucleotides: TGTGCCTGGAGGGGTGGGACAGCCCAAATAAACTATGGCTACACCTTC. This translates into CAWRGGTAQINYGYTF.

V usage is TRBV6-6 and J usage is TRBJ1-1; 10 nucleotides match TRBD1. The CDR3 contains 15 residues. V lost 6 bases to trimming and J lost 5 bases; unmatched junction nucleotides: 9. Germline V lookup: CDR1 MNHNY, CDR2 SVGAGI (reference sequence). CDR3 DNA sequence: TGTGCCAGCAGCCCCAGGGACAGGGGATCAACTGAAGCTTTCTTT. Its translation: CASSPRDRGSTEAFF.